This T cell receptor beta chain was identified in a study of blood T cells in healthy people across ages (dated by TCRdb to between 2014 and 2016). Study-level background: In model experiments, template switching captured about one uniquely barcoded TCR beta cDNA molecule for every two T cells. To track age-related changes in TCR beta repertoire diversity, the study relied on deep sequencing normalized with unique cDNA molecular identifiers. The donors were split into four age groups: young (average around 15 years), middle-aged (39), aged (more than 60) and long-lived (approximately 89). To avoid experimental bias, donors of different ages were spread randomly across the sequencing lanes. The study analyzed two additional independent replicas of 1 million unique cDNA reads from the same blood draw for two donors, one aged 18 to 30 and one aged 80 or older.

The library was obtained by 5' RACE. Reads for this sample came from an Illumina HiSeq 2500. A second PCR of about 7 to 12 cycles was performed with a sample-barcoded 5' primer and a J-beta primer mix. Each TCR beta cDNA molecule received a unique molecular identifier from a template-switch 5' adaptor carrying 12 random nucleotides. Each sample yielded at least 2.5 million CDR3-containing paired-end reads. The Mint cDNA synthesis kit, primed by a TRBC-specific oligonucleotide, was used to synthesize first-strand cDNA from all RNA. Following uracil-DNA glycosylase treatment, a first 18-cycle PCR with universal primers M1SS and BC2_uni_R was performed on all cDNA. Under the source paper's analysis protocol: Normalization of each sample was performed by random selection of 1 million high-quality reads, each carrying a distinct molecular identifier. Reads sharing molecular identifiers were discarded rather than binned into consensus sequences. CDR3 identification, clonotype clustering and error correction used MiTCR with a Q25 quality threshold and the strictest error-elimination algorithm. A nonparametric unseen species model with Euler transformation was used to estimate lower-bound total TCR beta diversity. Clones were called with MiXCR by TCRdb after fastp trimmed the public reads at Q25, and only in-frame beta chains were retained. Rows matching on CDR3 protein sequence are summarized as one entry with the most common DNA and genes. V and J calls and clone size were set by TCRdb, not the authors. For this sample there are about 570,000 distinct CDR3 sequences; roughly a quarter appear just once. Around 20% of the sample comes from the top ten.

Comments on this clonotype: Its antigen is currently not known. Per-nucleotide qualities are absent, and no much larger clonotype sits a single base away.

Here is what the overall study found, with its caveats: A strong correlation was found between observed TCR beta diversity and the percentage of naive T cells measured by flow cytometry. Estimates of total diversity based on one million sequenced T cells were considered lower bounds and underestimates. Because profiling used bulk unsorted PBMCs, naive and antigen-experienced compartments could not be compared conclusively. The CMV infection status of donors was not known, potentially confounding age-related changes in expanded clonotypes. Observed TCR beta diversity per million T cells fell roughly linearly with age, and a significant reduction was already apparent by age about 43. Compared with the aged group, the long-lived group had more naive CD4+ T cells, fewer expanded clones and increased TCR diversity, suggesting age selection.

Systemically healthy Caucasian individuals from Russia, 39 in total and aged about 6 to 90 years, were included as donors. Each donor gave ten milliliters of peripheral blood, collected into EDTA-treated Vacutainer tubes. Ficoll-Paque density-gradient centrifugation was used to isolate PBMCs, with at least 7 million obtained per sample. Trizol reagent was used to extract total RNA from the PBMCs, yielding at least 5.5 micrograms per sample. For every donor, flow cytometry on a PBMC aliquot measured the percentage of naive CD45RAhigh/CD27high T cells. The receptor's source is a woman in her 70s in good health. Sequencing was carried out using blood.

The DNA reads TGCAGTGCTATAGCCGGGACTAGCGGGGGGTCCCAAGAGACCCAGTACTTC. It translates as CSAIAGTSGGSQETQYF. The rearranged segments are TRBV20-1 and TRBJ2-5; 15 bases in the junction line up with TRBD2. Relative to germline, V is missing 4 bases and J is missing 1 base, with 7 bases of the junction outside any gene match. The germline V gene (reference sequence) yields DFQATT for CDR1 and SNEGSKA for CDR2. The CDR3 runs 17 amino acids, cysteine and phenylalanine included. Just CDR3 DNA is preserved here, 51 bases in frame from base 1.